Below, 6 T cell receptor beta chains from the same sample are listed, as sequenced in a study of blood T cells in healthy people across ages. Primed by a sample-barcoded 5' primer and a J-beta primer mix, a second PCR proceeded for roughly 6 to 12 cycles. Via MiXCR, TCRdb re-called the 5' RACE reads, giving one row per CDR3 protein. The data contain more than 900,000 distinct CDR3 sequences, about 23% of them singletons. The data were also submitted as part of a second study, on T cells of mothers and their children.

The sequencing sample was made of blood. Receptors originate from a girl aged 2 to 9 in good health.

The chain uses TRBV7-9 and TRBJ1-1; D uncertain. Germline CDR1 is SEHNR and CDR2 is FQNEAQ (reference sequence). The CDR3 has 15 amino acids. The V and J ends lost 2 bases and 4 bases respectively, with 14 bases between them. CDR3 nucleotide sequence: TGTGCCAGCAGCTTATTCGCGGCCTCTCCCACTGAAGCTTTCTTT. It codes for CASSLFAASPTEAFF.

Only a few counts were recorded for this clonotype. This sequence joins TRBV11-2 and TRBJ2-3, with D perhaps matching TRBD1 or TRBD2 (5 bases each). The CDR3 contains 15 residues. CDR1 is SGHAT and CDR2 is FQNNGV in the germline V gene. V gave up 0 bases and J gave up 3 bases, with 10 bases separating them. In nucleotides, the CDR3 is TGTGCCAGCAGCTTAGAGGGGACGACGACAGATACGCAGTATTTT. It yields the protein CASSLEGTTTDTQYF. The full variable domain, rest sourced from reference TRBV11-2 and TRBJ2-3, is EAGVAQSPRYKIIEKRQSVAFWCNPISGHATLYWYQQILGQGPKLLIQFQNNGVVDDSQLPKDRFSAERLKGVDSTLKIQPAKLEDSAVYLCASSLEGTTTDTQYFGPGTRLTVL.

The sample holds many counts of this clonotype. The CDR3 DNA reads as TGTGCCAGCAGTCTACCCTTAGATGAGCAGTTCTTC. Protein product: CASSLPLDEQFF. The chain recombines TRBV7-9 with TRBJ2-1; unclear D gene. The germline V gene encodes CDR1 SEHNR and CDR2 FQNEAQ (reference sequence). This CDR3 has 12 residues. V was pared by 6 bases and J by 8 bases, with 11 bases between.

The gene calls are TRBV7-3 and TRBJ2-1, with 7 bases lining up with TRBD1. Germline trimming cut 1 base from V and 6 bases from J; bases unmatched to any gene: 6. Germline values: CDR1 SGHTA, CDR2 FQGTGA. The CDR3 has 15 amino acids. The CDR3 DNA follows: TGTGCCAGCAGCTTAAGACAGGGCTGGGGCAATGAGCAGTTCTTC. Protein sequence: CASSLRQGWGNEQFF.

This sequence joins TRBV5-1 and TRBJ1-1; 9 bases map to TRBD1. The V and J ends lost 4 bases and 5 bases, in that order; junction bases with no gene match: 6. The CDR3 length is 14 residues. Looked up from germline, CDR1 is SGHRS and CDR2 is YFSETQ. This chain's CDR3 is CASSGTGSITEAFF. The CDR3 nucleotides read TGCGCCAGCAGCGGGACAGGGAGTATTACTGAAGCTTTCTTT. The full variable domain, its missing parts supplied by reference TRBV5-1 and TRBJ1-1, is KAGVTQTPRYLIKTRGQQVTLSCSPISGHRSVSWYQQTPGQGLQFLFEYFSETQRNKGNFPGRFSGRQFSNSRSEMNVSTLELGDSALYLCASSGTGSITEAFFGQGTRLTVV.

A few counts support this clonotype. The CDR3 nucleotides are TGTGCCAGCAGTTACGAAAGGGGGTTAAACATTCAGTACTTC. Its translation: CASSYERGLNIQYF. V gene TRBV6-6 combines with J gene TRBJ2-4; TRBD1 might be the D (6 bases). The V gene lost 2 bases and the J gene lost 6 bases, with 11 bases spanning the gap. CDR3 size: 14 residues. The germline V gene has CDR1 MNHNY and CDR2 SVGAGI (reference sequence).